A single sample gave rise to the 26 T cell receptor beta chains below, sequenced in a study of T cell changes during pregnancy in multiple sclerosis. Profiling relied on immunoSEQ multiplex PCR, and the TCRdb table lists in-frame clones only, not all of them. Of roughly 48,000 clones listed, around 94% are singletons. The specimen was CD4+ T cells from peripheral blood mononuclear cells, collected in the first trimester of pregnancy. The receptors here all came from a female donor with multiple sclerosis, enrolled in a pregnancy study.

The V call is TRBV9, the J call TRBJ2-1; 12 positions agree with TRBD2. Germline V CDR1 and CDR2: SGDLS, YYNGEE. V lost 4 bases and J lost 3; bases outside the gene matches: 8. The CDR3 sequence is 17 residues long. The CDR3 region is CASSFSLAGGIYNEQFF. The CDR3 coding sequence is TGTGCCAGCAGCTTCAGCCTAGCGGGGGGGATCTACAATGAGCAGTTCTTC.

The chain employs TRBV30 and TRBJ2-7; the D gene is possibly TRBD2 (6 bases). Germline CDR1 reads GTSNPN; CDR2 reads SVGIG (reference sequence). V lost 4 bases to trimming and J lost 5 bases, with 15 bases between them. The CDR3 covers 13 residues. This chain's CDR3 is CAWNASPGDEQYF. CDR3 coding DNA: TGTGCCTGGAACGCCTCCCCGGGAGACGAGCAGTACTTC.

The chain carries TRBV18 and TRBJ1-4, with D maybe TRBD1 (5 bases). Germline assignment: CDR1 KGHSH and CDR2 LQKENI. The CDR3 is 14 residues long. V lost 6 bases to trimming and J lost 7 bases, with 15 bases between them. The CDR3 is CASSFRGDGEKLFF. CDR3 DNA: TGTGCCAGCTCGTTCCGGGGGGACGGTGAAAAACTGTTTTTT.

This CDR3 reads CASSSRDRGSYGYTF. DNA for the CDR3: TGTGCCAGCAGTTCTAGGGACAGGGGTTCCTATGGCTACACCTTC. The chain is built from TRBV6-6 and TRBJ1-2, with TRBD1 identical over 10 bases. The germline V gene encodes CDR1 MNHNY and CDR2 SVGAGI (reference sequence). The CDR3 runs to 15 residues. J gave up 4 bases and V 4 bases, and 6 bases lay outside the gene matches.

This rearrangement joins TRBV9 to TRBJ1-2, with TRBD1 matching over 7 bases. Germline-derived CDR1 and CDR2 are SGDLS and YYNGEE. This CDR3 is 15 amino acids long. The V gene end was trimmed by 1 base and the J gene end by 2 bases; junction bases not matched to a gene: 5. The CDR3 loop reads CASSVFDRVNYGYTF. CDR3 nucleotide sequence: TGTGCCAGCAGCGTATTCGACAGGGTGAACTATGGCTACACCTTC.

V gene TRBV7-2 combines with J gene TRBJ2-1, with D maybe TRBD1 (6 bases). Germline V gene sequence: CDR1 SGHTA, CDR2 FQGNSA. The CDR3 contains 15 residues. Deletions cut 2 bases from V and 4 bases from J, with 12 bases between. CDR3 region: CASSLRGGNYNEQFF. CDR3 in DNA: TGTGCCAGCAGCTTACGAGGGGGTAATTACAATGAGCAGTTCTTC.

The chain uses TRBV7-9 and TRBJ2-7; a weak D match, TRBD1 (6 bases). Germline V lookup: CDR1 SEHNR, CDR2 FQNEAQ (reference sequence). Trimming took off 9 bases at V and 4 bases at J, with 25 bases between the two ends. CDR3 length equals 16 residues. Written as DNA, the CDR3 is TGTGCCAGTTTAGGCCCCCGTGGCACAGGGAATTACGAGCAGTACTTC. It codes for CASLGPRGTGNYEQYF.

The CDR3 DNA sequence: TGTGCCAGCAGCTTGGGGGGCAGAGACTATGGCTACACCTTC. Its translation is CASSLGGRDYGYTF. The J gene is TRBJ1-2, the V gene TRBV5-4; D possibly corresponds to TRBD1 (5 bases). V gave up 0 bases and J gave up 3 bases, with 9 bases separating them. Germline CDR1 is SGHNT and CDR2 is YYREEE (reference sequence). The CDR3 is 14 residues long.

The rearrangement joins TRBV25-1 to TRBJ2-2, with TRBD2 matching 7 bases. The CDR3 contains 14 residues. The trim removed 11 bases at V and 3 bases at J, leaving 9 bases unmatched. Germline V gene lookup returns CDR1 MGHDK and CDR2 SYGVNS. The CDR3 loop is CASSVGGYTGELFF. The CDR3 nucleotides are TGTGCCTCCTCAGTCGGGGGGTACACCGGGGAGCTGTTTTTT.

The gene calls are TRBV2 and TRBJ1-3; D is undetermined. The length of the CDR3 is 10 residues. The germline V gene has CDR1 SNHLY and CDR2 FYNNEI. With 8 bases removed from V and 7 bases from J, the gap between germline ends came to 6 bases. The CDR3 DNA follows: TGTGCCAGCCGCGAGAACACCATATATTTT. Amino acid sequence: CASRENTIYF.

The chain uses TRBV5-1 and TRBJ1-2; the D gene is possibly TRBD1 (5 bases). The V gene's germline CDR1 is SGHRS and CDR2 YFSETQ. With 7 bases removed from V and 2 bases from J, the gap between germline ends came to 12 bases. This CDR3 contains 13 residues. DNA for the CDR3: TGCGCCAGCGTCATGGGGCTGAACTATGGCTACACCTTC. It yields the protein CASVMGLNYGYTF.

CDR3 region: CARSHPNHSPLHF. In nucleotides, the CDR3 is TGTGCCAGAAGCCACCCTAACCATTCACCCCTCCACTTT. This chain links TRBV5-3 with TRBJ1-6; D remains ambiguous. TRBV5-3 has ORF status, its function being uncertain. The CDR3 sequence is 13 residues long. Trimming shortened V by 4 bases and J by 8 bases, and 10 bases separated the two germline ends.

The rearrangement links TRBV7-2 to TRBJ2-3, with TRBD2 matching 9 bases. With V trimmed by 1 base and J by 5 bases, 7 bases remained unmatched. This CDR3 contains 16 residues. The germline CDR1 and CDR2 sequences are SGHTA and FQGNSA. CDR3 coding DNA: TGTGCCAGCAGCTTAGTCGGCGGGGGGGCGGGAGATACGCAGTATTTT. It yields the protein CASSLVGGGAGDTQYF.

The V gene is TRBV20-1, the J gene TRBJ1-1; D unclear. The CDR3 is made up of 11 amino acids. Trimming left V 3 bases short and J 3 bases short, with 5 bases between. Germline V gives CDR1 DFQATT, CDR2 SNEGSKA (reference sequence). DNA of the CDR3: TGCAGTGCTAGCGAGGACACTGAAGCTTTCTTT. The encoded protein is CSASEDTEAFF.

The chain recombines TRBV19 with TRBJ2-1; no clear D. V was shortened by 10 bases and J by 4 bases, with 17 bases between the two germline ends. The CDR3 contains 14 residues. Germline CDR1 and CDR2: LNHDA and SQIVND (reference sequence). The CDR3 spells CATSPRQVYNEQFF. CDR3 DNA: TGTGCCACCAGTCCCAGGCAGGTATACAATGAGCAGTTCTTC.

V is TRBV19 and J is TRBJ1-2; a weak D match, TRBD1 (6 bases). The V gene's germline CDR1 is LNHDA and CDR2 SQIVND (reference sequence). CDR3 length: 15 amino acids. The germline V and J ends were trimmed by 6 bases and 0 bases, with 14 bases remaining between them. As DNA, the CDR3 is TGTGCCAGTAGGATTACAGGGTACGCTAACTATGGCTACACCTTC. Encoded protein: CASRITGYANYGYTF.

CDR3 sequence (DNA): TGTGCCAGCAGTTTGGGAGGGGACACTGAAGCTTTCTTT. Protein: CASSLGGDTEAFF. This chain connects TRBV28 to TRBJ1-1; D might be TRBD1 (5 bases). The V and J ends lost 3 bases and 3 bases respectively, with 8 bases between them. CDR1 is MDHEN and CDR2 is SYDVKM in the germline V gene. This CDR3 has 13 amino acids. Drawing the rest from reference TRBV28 and TRBJ1-1, the complete variable domain is DVKVTQSSRYLVKRTGEKVFLECVQDMDHENMFWYRQDPGLGLRLIYFSYDVKMKEKGDIPEGYSVSREKKERFSLILESASTNQTSMYLCASSLGGDTEAFFGQGTRLTVV.

V gene TRBV5-4 combines with J gene TRBJ1-5; 7 nucleotides match TRBD1. The CDR3 loop spans 13 amino acids. Germline V gives CDR1 SGHNT, CDR2 YYREEE (reference sequence). V was pared by 1 base and J by 7 bases, with 2 bases of the junction left unmatched. CDR3 residues: CASSLQGGQPQHF. DNA of the CDR3: TGTGCCAGCAGCTTGCAGGGGGGACAGCCCCAGCATTTT.

The genes are TRBV6-6 and TRBJ1-5, with 7 bases matching TRBD1. Looked up from germline, CDR1 is MNHNY and CDR2 is SVGAGI (reference sequence). After removal of 7 bases from V and 5 bases from J, the junction contained 11 bases not matched to a gene. This CDR3 is built from 15 residues. CDR3 bases: TGTGCCAGCACCCTCCCGGGACAGACGCATCAGCCCCAGCATTTT. Translated, it gives CASTLPGQTHQPQHF.

The chain couples TRBV14 to TRBJ1-4; 7 nucleotides agree with TRBD1. With V trimmed by 3 bases and J by 4 bases, 8 bases remained unmatched. This CDR3 region has 16 residues. Per germline, CDR1 SGHDN and CDR2 FVKESK. CDR3 loop: CASSHVVTGSNEKLFF. CDR3 DNA: TGTGCCAGCAGCCATGTGGTGACAGGGAGTAATGAAAAACTGTTTTTT. Filled out from reference TRBV14 and TRBJ1-4, the complete variable domain reads EAGVTQFPSHSVIEKGQTVTLRCDPISGHDNLYWYRRVMGKEIKFLLHFVKESKQDESGMPNNRFLAERTGGTYSTLKVQPAELEDSGVYFCASSHVVTGSNEKLFFGSGTQLSVL.

The V and J genes are TRBV5-1 and TRBJ1-1; D is undetermined. Trimming took 2 bases from V and 5 from J, leaving 10 bases between them. The CDR3 is 13 residues long. CDR1 is SGHRS and CDR2 is YFSETQ in the germline V gene. CDR3 amino acids: CASSFEGVTEAFF. CDR3 nucleotide sequence: TGCGCCAGCAGCTTCGAAGGAGTTACTGAAGCTTTCTTT.

The chain joins TRBV7-9 to TRBJ1-1, with D possibly TRBD1 on 5 matching bases. This CDR3 has 12 amino acids. Trimming took off 6 bases at V and 10 bases at J, with 15 bases between the two ends. Germline V CDR1 and CDR2: SEHNR, FQNEAQ (reference sequence). The CDR3: CASRPPGGAAFF. The CDR3 DNA is TGTGCCAGCAGACCCCCCGGGGGTGCAGCTTTCTTT.

This clone was observed many times. The chain has TRBV15 and TRBJ2-1, with D tentatively TRBD2 (5 bases). CDR1 and CDR2 from the germline V gene are LNHNV and YYDKDF (reference sequence). CDR3 size: 13 residues. V gave up 5 bases and J gave up 10 bases, with 15 bases separating them. For the CDR3, the DNA is TGTGCCACCAGCGGGCGCGGACTCGGGGAGCAGTTCTTC. It specifies CATSGRGLGEQFF.

This sequence joins TRBV2 and TRBJ1-5, with D perhaps TRBD1 (6 bases). The CDR3 runs 13 residues. V lost 5 bases and J lost 6, with 11 bases in between. The V gene's germline CDR1 is SNHLY and CDR2 FYNNEI. The CDR3 spells CASSWTETQPQHF. The CDR3 nucleotides read TGTGCCAGCAGTTGGACAGAAACTCAGCCCCAGCATTTT.

The genes are TRBV7-9 and TRBJ1-2; no clear D. CDR1 and CDR2 from the germline V gene are SEHNR and FQNEAQ (reference sequence). With 6 bases removed from V and 4 bases from J, the gap between germline ends came to 15 bases. This CDR3 spans 14 amino acids. The CDR3 region has the DNA TGTGCCAGCAGTCCAGAGGGTTACCTCTATGGCTACACCTTC. Translating it yields CASSPEGYLYGYTF.

The J gene is TRBJ1-1, the V gene TRBV14; D possibly corresponds to TRBD1 (5 bases). The V end was cut by 2 bases, the J end by 0 bases, with 10 bases between. The CDR3 length is 15 residues. Germline-derived CDR1 and CDR2 are SGHDN and FVKESK. DNA for the CDR3: TGTGCCAGCAGCCAATGGCAGGGCCTGAACACTGAAGCTTTCTTT. Protein sequence: CASSQWQGLNTEAFF.